The clone carrying this TCR beta chain was found a few times. The antigen remains undetermined. Produced via immunoSEQ multiplex PCR; TCRdb's table is partial and in-frame only. In the table there are tens of thousands of clones, roughly nine tenths of which are singletons. The source of the sample is a study of cytomegalovirus exposure and HLA in healthy donors. Study-wide points: Altogether, 160 or so TCR beta chains were recorded as cytomegalovirus-associated. As was reported, the classifier diagnosed cytomegalovirus status with high specificity and sensitivity. The tendency of first-cohort TCR clusters to co-occur in the 120 or so validation repertoires was the finding of a later analysis.

Among the 100 to 150 subjects of the validation cohort, separate from the roughly 700-subject first cohort, were the donors. The CDR3 runs 14 residues. Germline CDR1 is SGHNT and CDR2 is YYREEE (reference sequence). Losses at the gene ends were 2 bases for V and 2 bases for J; bases not matched to a gene: 1. Source material: PBMCs. The receptor comes from a young man in good health and CMV-seronegative. The chain employs TRBV5-4 and TRBJ2-7; 10 nucleotides line up with TRBD1. CDR3 sequence: CASSFGTGAYEQYF. The CDR3 DNA reads as TGTGCCAGCAGCTTCGGGACAGGGGCCTACGAGCAGTACTTC.